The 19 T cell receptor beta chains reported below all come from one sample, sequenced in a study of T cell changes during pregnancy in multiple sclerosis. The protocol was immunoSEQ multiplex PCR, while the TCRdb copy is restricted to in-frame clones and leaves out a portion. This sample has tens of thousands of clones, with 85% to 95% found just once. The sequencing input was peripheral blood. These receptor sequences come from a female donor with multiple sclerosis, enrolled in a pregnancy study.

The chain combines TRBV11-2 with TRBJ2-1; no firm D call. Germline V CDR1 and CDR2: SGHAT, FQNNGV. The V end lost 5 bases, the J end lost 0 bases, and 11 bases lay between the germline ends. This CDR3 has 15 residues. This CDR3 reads CASSLDESSYNEQFF. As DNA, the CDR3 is TGTGCCAGCAGCCTCGATGAGAGCTCCTACAATGAGCAGTTCTTC.

DNA of the CDR3: TGCAGCGTTGCCCTAACTAGCGGTCCCTACGAGCAGTACTTC. This codes for CSVALTSGPYEQYF. J is TRBJ2-7 and V is TRBV29-1; 8 nucleotides line up with TRBD2. CDR1 SQVTM and CDR2 ANQGSEA come from the germline V gene. The CDR3 spans 14 residues. The junction had 7 bases not matched to a gene; V was cut back by 4 bases and J by 2 bases.

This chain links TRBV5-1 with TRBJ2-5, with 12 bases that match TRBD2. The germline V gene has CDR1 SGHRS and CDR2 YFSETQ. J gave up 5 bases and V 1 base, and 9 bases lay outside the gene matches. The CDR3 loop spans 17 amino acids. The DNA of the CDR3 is TGCGCCAGCAGCTTGACCTGGACTAGCGGGACTGGTGAGACCCAGTACTTC. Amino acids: CASSLTWTSGTGETQYF.

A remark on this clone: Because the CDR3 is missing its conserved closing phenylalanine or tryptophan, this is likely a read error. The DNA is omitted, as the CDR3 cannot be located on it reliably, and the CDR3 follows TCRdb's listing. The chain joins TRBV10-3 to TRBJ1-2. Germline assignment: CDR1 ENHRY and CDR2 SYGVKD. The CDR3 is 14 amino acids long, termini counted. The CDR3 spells CAIRGETGTPLVIL.

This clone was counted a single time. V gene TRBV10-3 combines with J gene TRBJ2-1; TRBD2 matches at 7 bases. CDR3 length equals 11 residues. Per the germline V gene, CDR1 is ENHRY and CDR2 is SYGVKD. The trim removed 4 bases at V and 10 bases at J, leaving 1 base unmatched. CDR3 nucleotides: TGTGCCATCAGTGGACTAGCCGAGCAGTTCTTC. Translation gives CAISGLAEQFF.

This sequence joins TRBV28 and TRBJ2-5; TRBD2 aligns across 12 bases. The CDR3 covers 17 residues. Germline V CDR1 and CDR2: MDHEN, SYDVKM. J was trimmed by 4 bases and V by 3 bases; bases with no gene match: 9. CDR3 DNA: TGTGCCAGCAGTTTTGGTGACTGGGGACTAGCGGGAGAGACCCAGTACTTC. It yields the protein CASSFGDWGLAGETQYF.

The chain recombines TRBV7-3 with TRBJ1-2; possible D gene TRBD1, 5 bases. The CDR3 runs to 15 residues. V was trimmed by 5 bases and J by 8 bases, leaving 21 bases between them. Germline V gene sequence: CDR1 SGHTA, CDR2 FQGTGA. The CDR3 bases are TGTGCCAGCAGCCCGAACTCTCCGGGACCTGACGGCTACACCTTC. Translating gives CASSPNSPGPDGYTF.

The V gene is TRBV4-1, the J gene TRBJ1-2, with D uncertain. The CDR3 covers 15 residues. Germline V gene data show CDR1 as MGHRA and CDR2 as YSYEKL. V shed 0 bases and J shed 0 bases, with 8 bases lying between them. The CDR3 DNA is TGCGCCAGCAGCCAAGAACCCAGTACTAACTATGGCTACACCTTC. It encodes CASSQEPSTNYGYTF.

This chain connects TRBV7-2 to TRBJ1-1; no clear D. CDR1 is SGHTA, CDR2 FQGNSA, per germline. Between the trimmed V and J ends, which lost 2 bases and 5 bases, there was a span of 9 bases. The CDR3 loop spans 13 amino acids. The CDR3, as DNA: TGTGCCAGCAGCTTATTGGGGTGGACTGAAGCTTTCTTT. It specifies CASSLLGWTEAFF.

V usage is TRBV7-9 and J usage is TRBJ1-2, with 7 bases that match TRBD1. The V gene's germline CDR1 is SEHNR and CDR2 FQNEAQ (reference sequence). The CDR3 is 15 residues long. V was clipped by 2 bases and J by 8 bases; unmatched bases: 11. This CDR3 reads CASSLTQGLLTGYTF. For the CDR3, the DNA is TGTGCCAGCAGCTTAACACAGGGGCTCCTTACCGGCTACACCTTC.

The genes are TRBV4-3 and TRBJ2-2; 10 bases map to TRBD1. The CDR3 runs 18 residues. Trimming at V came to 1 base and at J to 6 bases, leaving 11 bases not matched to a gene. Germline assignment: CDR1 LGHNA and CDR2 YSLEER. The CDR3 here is CASSQGLYPGQGSGELFF. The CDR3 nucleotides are TGCGCCAGCAGCCAAGGCCTATACCCGGGACAGGGGTCCGGGGAGCTGTTTTTT.

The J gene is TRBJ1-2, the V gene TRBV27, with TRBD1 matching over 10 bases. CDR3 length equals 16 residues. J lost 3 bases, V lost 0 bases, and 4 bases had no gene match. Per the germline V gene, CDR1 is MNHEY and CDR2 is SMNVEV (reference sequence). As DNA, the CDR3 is TGTGCCAGCAGTTTATCGGGGGACAGGGGTGACTATGGCTACACCTTC. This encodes CASSLSGDRGDYGYTF.

In DNA, the CDR3 is TGTGCCAGCAAGGGCAGGGGCTATGGCTACACCTTC. Translated, it gives CASKGRGYGYTF. The chain combines TRBV2 with TRBJ1-2, with D tentatively TRBD1 (6 bases). Germline V lookup: CDR1 SNHLY, CDR2 FYNNEI. The V and J ends lost 7 bases and 4 bases respectively, with 10 bases between them. CDR3 length: 12 amino acids.

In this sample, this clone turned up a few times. In nucleotides, the CDR3 is TGTGCCAGCATCCCCTCGGACAGGCCCTATGGCTACACCTTC. Translated: CASIPSDRPYGYTF. J is TRBJ1-2 and V is TRBV28; the match to TRBD1 covers 7 bases. Per the germline V gene, CDR1 is MDHEN and CDR2 is SYDVKM. The ends lost 7 bases at V and 4 bases at J; junction bases unmatched: 9. The CDR3 length is 14 residues.

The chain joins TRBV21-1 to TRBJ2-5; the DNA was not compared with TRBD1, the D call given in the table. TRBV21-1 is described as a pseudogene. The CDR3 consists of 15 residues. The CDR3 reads CASSAQTGVVETQYF. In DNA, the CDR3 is TGTGCCAGCAGCGCTCAGACAGGGGTTGTTGAGACCCAGTACTTC.

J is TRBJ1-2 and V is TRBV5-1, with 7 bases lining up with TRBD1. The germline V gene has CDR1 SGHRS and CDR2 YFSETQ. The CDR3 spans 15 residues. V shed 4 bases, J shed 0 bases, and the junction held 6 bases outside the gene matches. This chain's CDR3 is CASSLDDRANYGYTF. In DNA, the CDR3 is TGCGCCAGCAGCCTAGACGACAGGGCTAACTATGGCTACACCTTC.

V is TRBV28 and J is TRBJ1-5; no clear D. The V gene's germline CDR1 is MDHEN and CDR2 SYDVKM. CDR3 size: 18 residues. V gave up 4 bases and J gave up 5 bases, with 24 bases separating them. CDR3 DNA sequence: TGTGCCAGCAGTTACCCCCTCCGTACCCTCGAGCGGTATCAGCCCCAGCATTTT. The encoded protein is CASSYPLRTLERYQPQHF.

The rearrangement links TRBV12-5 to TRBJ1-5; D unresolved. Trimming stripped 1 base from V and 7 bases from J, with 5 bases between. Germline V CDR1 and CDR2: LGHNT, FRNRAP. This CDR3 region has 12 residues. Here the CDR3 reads CASGLDKQPQHF. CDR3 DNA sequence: TGTGCTAGTGGTTTGGACAAACAGCCCCAGCATTTT. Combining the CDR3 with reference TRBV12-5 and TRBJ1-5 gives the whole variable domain DARVTQTPRHKVTEMGQEVTMRCQPILGHNTVFWYRQTMMQGLELLAYFRNRAPLDDSGMPKDRFSAEMPDATLATLKIQPSEPRDSAVYFCASGLDKQPQHFGDGTRLSIL.

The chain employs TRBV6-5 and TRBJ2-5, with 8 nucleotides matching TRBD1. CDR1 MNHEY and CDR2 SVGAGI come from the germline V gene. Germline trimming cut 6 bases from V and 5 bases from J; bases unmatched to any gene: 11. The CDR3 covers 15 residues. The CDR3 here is CASRDDRGGWETQYF. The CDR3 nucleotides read TGTGCCAGCAGAGACGACAGGGGTGGTTGGGAGACCCAGTACTTC.